This T cell receptor (beta chain) was found in a study of CD8+CD57+ T cells in acquired aplastic anemia. Profiling that covered TCR beta VDJ and CDR3 relied on genomic DNA as its template. In TCRdb, the reads were re-called with MiXCR into one record per CDR3 protein. The sample consists of more than 250,000 distinct CDR3 sequences, approximately 57% of them appearing once. CDR1 SEHNR and CDR2 FQNEAQ come from the germline V gene (reference sequence). This CDR3 has 16 residues. The ends were cut back, 3 bases at V and 0 bases at J, with 12 bases in the middle. The V gene is TRBV7-9, the J gene TRBJ1-3; D not resolved. Specimen: sorted CD4+, CD8+, or CD8+CD57+ T cells (not recorded which) from PBMCs. This TCR came from a human donor with severe aplastic anemia or a healthy control (not recorded which). The chain's CDR3 is CASSFGEVTSGNTIYF. CDR3 nucleotides: TGTGCCAGCAGCTTCGGAGAGGTGACCTCTGGAAACACCATATATTTT.